The 3 T cell receptor beta chains below come from one sample, sequenced in a study of OX40 agonist ivuxolimab in advanced cancers. Method: immunoSEQ multiplex PCR; TCRdb's copy keeps in-frame clones and lacks some. This sample yields roughly 70,000 clones, of which 80% to 90% are seen a single time; 2% to 2.5% belongs to the top ten. Material: CD4+ or CD8+ T cells sorted from blood, obtained in a trial of the OX40 agonist ivuxolimab. These receptors were taken from an adult with an advanced solid tumor such as melanoma, head and neck, liver or kidney cancer.

The chain couples TRBV6-6 to TRBJ1-1; 8 nucleotides line up with TRBD1. This CDR3 has 14 residues. With V trimmed by 6 bases and J by 3 bases, 6 bases remained unmatched. Germline V CDR1 and CDR2: MNHNY, SVGAGI (reference sequence). CDR3 amino acids: CASSLGQGYTEAFF. The DNA for the CDR3 is TGTGCCAGCAGCCTCGGACAGGGTTACACTGAAGCTTTCTTT.

The V call is TRBV6-5, the J call TRBJ1-3, with D unclear. The germline V gene has CDR1 MNHEY and CDR2 SVGAGI. The CDR3 runs to 13 residues. V was pared by 6 bases and J by 3 bases, with 9 bases between. The CDR3 DNA follows: TGTGCCAGCAGAAGGGCCGATGGAAACACCATATATTTT. Its translation is CASRRADGNTIYF.

This chain joins TRBV18 and TRBJ1-5; D may be TRBD1 (5 bases). V dropped 5 bases and J dropped 4 bases, with 9 bases sitting between them. Germline values: CDR1 KGHSH, CDR2 LQKENI. The CDR3 totals 13 residues. In DNA form, the CDR3 reads TGTGCCAGCTCATCTGACAGAAATCAGCCCCAGCATTTT. Translated, it gives CASSSDRNQPQHF.